The entry that follows covers one T cell receptor beta chain sequence. Its antigen is as yet unknown. This sample was taken from a study of graft-versus-host responses after intestinal transplantation. Study details: Those transplanted obtained multivisceral, liver-intestinal, or isolated intestinal grafts. All recipients got anti-thymocyte globulin induction, then tacrolimus and steroids for roughly three years.

The assay was immunoSEQ multiplex PCR, and TCRdb's table has in-frame clones only and misses some. The data contain under 100,000 clones, 80% to 95% of them singletons. Study outcomes and limitations: Researchers found GvH clones in recipient marrow, and some showed up first in ileum or blood. In patients with graft-donor T cell macrochimerism, allograft graft-versus-host to host-versus-graft clonal ratios were high.

The starting material was PBMCs, obtained just under 460 days after intestinal transplant. This receptor was obtained from a human patient who received an intestinal transplant, so some T cells may come from the graft donor.

In DNA, the CDR3 is TGTGCCAGCAGCCCCCGGGGGGGGGACTATGGCTACACCTTC. Residues: CASSPRGGDYGYTF. The chain links TRBV9 to TRBJ1-2, with D possibly TRBD1 on 5 matching bases. The CDR3 is 14 amino acids. Trimming cost V 4 bases and J 3 bases, with 13 bases left between them. Germline V gene lookup returns CDR1 SGDLS and CDR2 YYNGEE.